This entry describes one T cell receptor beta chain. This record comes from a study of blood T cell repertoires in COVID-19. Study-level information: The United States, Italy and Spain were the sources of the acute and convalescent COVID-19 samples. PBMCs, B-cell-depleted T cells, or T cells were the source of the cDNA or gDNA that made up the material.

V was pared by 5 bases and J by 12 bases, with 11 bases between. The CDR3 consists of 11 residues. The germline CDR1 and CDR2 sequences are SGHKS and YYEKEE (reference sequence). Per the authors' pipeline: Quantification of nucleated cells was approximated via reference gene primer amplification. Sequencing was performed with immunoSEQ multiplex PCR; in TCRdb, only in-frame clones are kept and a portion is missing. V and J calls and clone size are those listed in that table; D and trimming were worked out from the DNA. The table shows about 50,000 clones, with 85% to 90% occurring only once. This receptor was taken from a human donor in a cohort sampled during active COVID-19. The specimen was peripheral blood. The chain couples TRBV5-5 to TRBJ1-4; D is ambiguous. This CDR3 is CASSYLSELFF. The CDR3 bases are TGTGCCAGCAGTTACCTCTCGGAACTGTTTTTT.